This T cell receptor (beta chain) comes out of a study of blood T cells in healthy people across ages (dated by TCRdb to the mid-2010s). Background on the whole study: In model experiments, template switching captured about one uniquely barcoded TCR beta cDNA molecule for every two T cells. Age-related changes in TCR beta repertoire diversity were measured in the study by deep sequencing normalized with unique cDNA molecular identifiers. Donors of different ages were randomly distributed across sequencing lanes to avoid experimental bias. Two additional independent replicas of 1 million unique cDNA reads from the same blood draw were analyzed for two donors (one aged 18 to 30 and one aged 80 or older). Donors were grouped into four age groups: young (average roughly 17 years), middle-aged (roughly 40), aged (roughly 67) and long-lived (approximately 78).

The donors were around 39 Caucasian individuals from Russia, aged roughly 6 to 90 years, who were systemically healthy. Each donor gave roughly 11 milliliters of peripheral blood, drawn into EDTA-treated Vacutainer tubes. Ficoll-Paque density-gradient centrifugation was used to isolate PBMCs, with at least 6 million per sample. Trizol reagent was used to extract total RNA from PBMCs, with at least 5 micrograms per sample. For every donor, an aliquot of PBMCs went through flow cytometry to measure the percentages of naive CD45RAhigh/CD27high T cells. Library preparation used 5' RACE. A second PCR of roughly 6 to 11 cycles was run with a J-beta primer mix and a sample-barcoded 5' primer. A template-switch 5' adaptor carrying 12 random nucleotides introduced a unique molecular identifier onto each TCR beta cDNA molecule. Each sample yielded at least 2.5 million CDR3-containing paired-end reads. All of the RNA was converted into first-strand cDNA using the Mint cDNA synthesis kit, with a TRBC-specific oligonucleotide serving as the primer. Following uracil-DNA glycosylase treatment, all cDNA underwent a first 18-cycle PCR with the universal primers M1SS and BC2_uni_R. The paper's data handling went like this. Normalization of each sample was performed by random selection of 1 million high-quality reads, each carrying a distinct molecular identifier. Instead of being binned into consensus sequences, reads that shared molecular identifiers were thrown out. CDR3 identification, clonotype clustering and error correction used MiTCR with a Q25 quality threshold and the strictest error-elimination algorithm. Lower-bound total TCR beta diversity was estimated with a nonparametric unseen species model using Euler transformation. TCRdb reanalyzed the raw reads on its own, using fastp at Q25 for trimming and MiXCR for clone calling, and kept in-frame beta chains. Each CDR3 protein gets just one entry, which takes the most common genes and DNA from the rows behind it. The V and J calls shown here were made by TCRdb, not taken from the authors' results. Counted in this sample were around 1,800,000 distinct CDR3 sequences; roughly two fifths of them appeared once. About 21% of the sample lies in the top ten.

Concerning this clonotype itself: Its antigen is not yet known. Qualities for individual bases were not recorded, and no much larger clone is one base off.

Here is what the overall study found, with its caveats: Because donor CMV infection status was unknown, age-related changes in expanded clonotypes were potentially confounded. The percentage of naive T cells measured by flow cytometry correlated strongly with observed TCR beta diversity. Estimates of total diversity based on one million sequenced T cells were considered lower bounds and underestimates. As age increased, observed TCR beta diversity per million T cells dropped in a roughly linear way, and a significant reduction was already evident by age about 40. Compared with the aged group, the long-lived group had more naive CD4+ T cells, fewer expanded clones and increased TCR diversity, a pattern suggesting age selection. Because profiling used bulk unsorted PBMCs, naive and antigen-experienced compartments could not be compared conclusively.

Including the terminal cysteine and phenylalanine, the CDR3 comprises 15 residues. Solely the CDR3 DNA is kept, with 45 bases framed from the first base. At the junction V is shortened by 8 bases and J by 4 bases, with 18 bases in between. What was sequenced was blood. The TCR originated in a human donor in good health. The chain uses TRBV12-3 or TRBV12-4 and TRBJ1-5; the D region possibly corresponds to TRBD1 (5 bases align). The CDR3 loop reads CASGVRTHPNQPQHF. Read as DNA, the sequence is TGTGCCAGCGGAGTCAGGACACACCCGAATCAGCCCCAGCATTTT.